This passage covers 7 T cell receptor beta chains from one sample sequenced in a study of T cell repertoires in cytomegalovirus infection. These receptors lack a known antigen. Using its own MiXCR run on the reads, TCRdb lists one record per CDR3 protein. The repertoire holds around 430,000 distinct CDR3 sequences, about 42% seen once, with 40% to 50% in the top ten. The sample was cultured PBMCs, taken from culture after CMV antigen stimulation. Receptor source: a human donor in good health (CMV status not recorded). Some clones in this sample may be carry-over from other donors' samples.

This chain connects TRBV2 to TRBJ1-5, with 7 nucleotides matching TRBD1. In germline, CDR1 is SNHLY, CDR2 FYNNEI. The CDR3 consists of 13 residues. The trim removed 9 bases at V and 5 bases at J, leaving 7 bases unmatched. The CDR3 loop reads CASHDRVDQPQHF. For the CDR3, the DNA is TGTGCCAGTCACGACAGGGTGGATCAGCCCCAGCATTTT.

J is TRBJ1-1 and V is TRBV11-2; perhaps TRBD1 as D (5 bases). Trimming took off 8 bases at V and 4 bases at J, with 14 bases between the two ends. The length of the CDR3 is 13 residues. CDR1 is SGHAT and CDR2 is FQNNGV in the germline V gene. The CDR3 loop is CASAFGGGTEAFF. In DNA, the CDR3 is TGTGCCAGCGCCTTCGGGGGTGGCACTGAAGCTTTCTTT.

The chain recombines TRBV7-9 with TRBJ2-7; D may be TRBD1 (5 bases). Trimming pared 0 bases from V and 2 bases from J, leaving 11 bases between. CDR1 is SEHNR and CDR2 is FQNEAQ in the germline V gene (reference sequence). The CDR3 runs 15 residues. The CDR3 DNA reads TGTGCCAGCAGCTTAGCCCAGGGCTCGGCCTACGAGCAGTACTTC. Its translation: CASSLAQGSAYEQYF. Variable domain in full (rest from reference TRBV7-9 and TRBJ2-7): DTGVSQNPRHKITKRGQNVTFRCDPISEHNRLYWYRQTLGQGPEFLTYFQNEAQLEKSRLLSDRFSAERPKGSFSTLEIQRTEQGDSAMYLCASSLAQGSAYEQYFGPGTRLTVT.

V and J are TRBV9 and TRBJ2-3, with 7 bases matching TRBD1. The V gene end was trimmed by 4 bases and the J gene end by 4 bases; junction bases not matched to a gene: 6. This CDR3 is 14 amino acids long. Germline V gene data show CDR1 as SGDLS and CDR2 as YYNGEE. The CDR3 DNA follows: TGTGCCAGCAGCCCCGAGGGGGCATCAGATACGCAGTATTTT. This sequence encodes CASSPEGASDTQYF.

This sequence joins TRBV6-5 and TRBJ2-4; 11 bases map to TRBD1. V lost 6 bases and J lost 6; bases outside the gene matches: 4. The CDR3 is 14 residues long. CDR1 is MNHEY, CDR2 SVGAGI, per germline. CDR3 loop: CASSSGTGGNIQYF. In nucleotides, the CDR3 is TGTGCCAGCAGCTCGGGGACAGGGGGAAACATTCAGTACTTC.

The genes are TRBV20-1 and TRBJ2-3; TRBD2 aligns across 7 bases. The CDR3 spans 14 residues. The germline CDR1 and CDR2 sequences are DFQATT and SNEGSKA (reference sequence). Trimming at V came to 5 bases and at J to 0 bases, leaving 5 bases not matched to a gene. The CDR3 bases are TGCAGTGCTTCCCCTAGCGGCAGCACAGATACGCAGTATTTT. Its translation is CSASPSGSTDTQYF.

The chain recombines TRBV7-2 with TRBJ2-3, with unresolved D. This CDR3 comprises 13 residues. V lost 5 bases and J lost 6, with 12 bases in between. CDR1 SGHTA and CDR2 FQGNSA come from the germline V gene. CDR3 residues: CASSPGGLDTQYF. The CDR3, as DNA: TGTGCCAGCAGCCCCGGTGGGTTGGATACGCAGTATTTT.